This T cell receptor (beta chain) was documented in a study of blood T cell repertoires in COVID-19. The CDR3 is 15 amino acids. The V end lost 1 base, the J end lost 3 bases, and 14 bases lay between the germline ends. CDR1 SGHDT and CDR2 YYEEEE come from the germline V gene. The protocol was immunoSEQ multiplex PCR, while the TCRdb copy is restricted to in-frame clones and leaves out a portion. The table records fewer than 80,000 clones, around 80% of them present only once. V gene TRBV5-6 combines with J gene TRBJ2-7; D possibly corresponds to TRBD1 (5 bases). The source material was peripheral blood. This clonotype was obtained from a human donor in a cohort sampled during active COVID-19. CDR3 in DNA: TGTGCCAGCAGCTTGAGGGGCACCGGTCGCTACGAGCAGTACTTC. It translates to CASSLRGTGRYEQYF. The full variable domain, its missing parts supplied by reference TRBV5-6 and TRBJ2-7, is DAGVTQSPTHLIKTRGQQVTLRCSPKSGHDTVSWYQQALGQGPQFIFQYYEEEERQRGNFPDRFSGHQFPNYSSELNVNALLLGDSALYLCASSLRGTGRYEQYFGPGTRLTVT.